The source of this T cell receptor beta chain is a study of OX40 agonist ivuxolimab in advanced cancers. Study context: Partial responses, seen in three patients, involved one hepatocellular carcinoma and two cutaneous melanomas. Study-wide results and caveats: Certain nonresponders likewise exhibited a low normalized T-cell clonal expansion. There were, on average, more expanded clones in CD8+ T cells than in CD4+. Clonal expansion in partial responders at 0.1-3.0 mg/kg ranked among the lowest.

Concerning this clone itself: Antigen: not known.

Clones were sequenced by immunoSEQ multiplex PCR, and TCRdb holds only the in-frame ones, with some missing. The top ten clones hold around 0.75% of a sample with over 55,000 clones, over 80% of them seen once. V gave up 5 bases and J gave up 4 bases, with 11 bases separating them. The length of the CDR3 is 13 residues. CDR1 is KGHSH, CDR2 LQKENI, per germline. The chain couples TRBV18 to TRBJ2-5; D is uncertain. This material consisted of CD4+ or CD8+ T cells sorted from blood, taken in a trial of the OX40 agonist ivuxolimab. This TCR was recovered from an adult with an advanced solid tumor such as melanoma, head and neck, liver or kidney cancer. This CDR3 reads CASSMGSGETQYF. Here the CDR3 DNA reads TGTGCCAGCTCAATGGGGTCTGGAGAGACCCAGTACTTC.